Listed here is a single TCR beta chain. The V end lost 7 bases, the J end lost 6 bases, and 9 bases lay between the germline ends. Germline-derived CDR1 and CDR2 are SQVTM and ANQGSEA. CDR3 length: 10 residues. Seattle enrolled patients during active infection and tracked them longitudinally. In the source study's methods: Reference gene primer amplification yielded estimated nucleated cell counts. Repertoires were generated with immunoSEQ multiplex PCR, while TCRdb's copy carries only in-frame clones and drops some. V, J and clone size reflect that table, while D and trimming were determined from the DNA. There are some 70,000 clones in the sample; roughly 90% occur only once, and more than 5.5% lies in the top ten. The sample is drawn from a study of blood T cell repertoires in COVID-19. At the level of the study: Samples taken during acute and convalescent COVID-19 were collected in the United States, Italy and Spain. PBMCs, B-cell-depleted T cells, or T cells were the source of the cDNA or gDNA that made up the material.

The chain employs TRBV29-1 and TRBJ1-2, with unresolved D. Input material: peripheral blood. The origin of this receptor is a man aged 40-49 years with COVID-19, enrolled during active disease. The CDR3 protein is CSAEGHGYTF. As DNA, the CDR3 is TGCAGCGCAGAGGGTCATGGCTACACCTTC.